Below are 27 T cell receptor beta chains sequenced from a single sample in a study of CD8+ T cells in alopecia areata. Sample treatment: oral pan-JAK inhibitor, 5-10 mg twice daily. RNA extraction and reverse transcription yielded cDNA as sequencing template. The repertoire was sequenced with immunoSEQ multiplex PCR; TCRdb's copy has only in-frame clones and lacks some. This sample has roughly 100,000 clones; 85% to 90% occur once, and the top ten carry roughly 11%. This material consisted of CD8+ T cells sorted from blood, taken at approximately week 30, from a patient treated with tofacitinib. The receptors here all came from a human donor with alopecia areata.

The chain carries TRBV4-1 and TRBJ2-3, with a tentative D call TRBD1 (5 bases). CDR1 MGHRA and CDR2 YSYEKL come from the germline V gene. This CDR3 spans 14 amino acids. Between the trimmed V and J ends, which lost 0 bases and 5 bases, there was a span of 9 bases. The CDR3 loop reads CASSQERQGDTQYF. Here the CDR3 DNA reads TGCGCCAGCAGCCAAGAGCGTCAGGGAGATACGCAGTATTTT.

This clone was recorded once. V gene TRBV7-9 combines with J gene TRBJ2-1; the D gene is possibly TRBD1 (5 bases). V dropped 5 bases and J dropped 4 bases, with 9 bases sitting between them. Germline values: CDR1 SEHNR, CDR2 FQNEAQ (reference sequence). CDR3 size: 13 residues. The chain's CDR3 is CASSIQEYNEQFF. Written as DNA, the CDR3 is TGTGCCAGCAGCATACAGGAGTACAATGAGCAGTTCTTC.

The chain carries TRBV6-1 and TRBJ2-1; the D gene is possibly TRBD1 (5 bases). Trimming pared 4 bases from V and 8 bases from J, leaving 18 bases between. The length of the CDR3 is 15 residues. Germline values: CDR1 MNHNS, CDR2 SASEGT. CDR3 sequence reads: CASSVFRAMVDEQFF. Written as DNA, the CDR3 is TGTGCCAGCAGTGTATTCAGGGCAATGGTCGATGAGCAGTTCTTC.

The rearrangement uses TRBV29-1 and TRBJ2-7, with 7 bases lining up with TRBD1. The CDR3 totals 13 residues. Looked up from germline, CDR1 is SQVTM and CDR2 is ANQGSEA. V shed 6 bases and J 2 bases; nucleotides not matched to a gene: 7. CDR3 in amino acids: CSVEPTGTYEQYF. CDR3 DNA: TGCAGCGTCGAACCGACAGGGACCTACGAGCAGTACTTC.

Note on this clone: The junction shows a germline mismatch at one end, possibly a read error. The chain couples TRBV9 to TRBJ2-7, with 8 positions matching TRBD2. The CDR3 has 15 amino acids. In germline, CDR1 is SGDLS, CDR2 YYNGEE. CDR3 residues: CASSPAGASSYEQCF. DNA of the CDR3: TGTGCCAGCAGCCCAGCGGGGGCTAGCTCCTACGAGCAGTGCTTC.

Concerning this clone: At the DNA level, this CDR3 is encoded by other sequences in the same sample as well. The chain employs TRBV5-6 and TRBJ2-3; 7 nucleotides align to TRBD2. Germline V CDR1 and CDR2: SGHDT, YYEEEE. The CDR3 is 15 amino acids. Losses at the gene ends were 3 bases for V and 7 bases for J; bases not matched to a gene: 11. CDR3 nucleotides: TGTGCCAGCAGCTCTAGCCTGCGGGAGTCTAATACGCAGTATTTT. Its translation is CASSSSLRESNTQYF. The variable domain in full, with the rest retrieved from reference TRBV5-6 and TRBJ2-3, is DAGVTQSPTHLIKTRGQQVTLRCSPKSGHDTVSWYQQALGQGPQFIFQYYEEEERQRGNFPDRFSGHQFPNYSSELNVNALLLGDSALYLCASSSSLRESNTQYFGPGTRLTVL.

The V and J genes are TRBV30 and TRBJ2-1; D is ambiguous. Looked up from germline, CDR1 is GTSNPN and CDR2 is SVGIG (reference sequence). V lost 0 bases and J lost 1, with 7 bases in between. There are 14 residues in the CDR3. CDR3 residues: CAWSVDQSYNEQFF. CDR3 nucleotide sequence: TGTGCCTGGAGTGTCGATCAATCCTACAATGAGCAGTTCTTC.

The V and J genes are TRBV11-2 and TRBJ1-2; D is perhaps TRBD1 (5 bases). CDR1 and CDR2 from the germline V gene are SGHAT and FQNNGV. The CDR3 totals 13 residues. With 1 base removed from V and 4 bases from J, the gap between germline ends came to 7 bases. The CDR3 here is CASSLGQFYGYTF. Here the CDR3 DNA reads TGTGCCAGCAGCTTAGGACAGTTCTATGGCTACACCTTC.

The genes are TRBV7-9 and TRBJ2-3; D is uncertain. V was cut by 5 bases and J by 0 bases, with 24 bases left in between. CDR3 length equals 19 residues. CDR1 and CDR2 from the germline V gene are SEHNR and FQNEAQ (reference sequence). The CDR3 DNA reads as TGTGCCAGCAGCGGTTGGCCCGCGAACAGAAAAACTAGCACAGATACGCAGTATTTT. Its protein product is CASSGWPANRKTSTDTQYF.

The chain employs TRBV28 and TRBJ2-3; no firm D call. The CDR3 loop spans 15 amino acids. Looked up from germline, CDR1 is MDHEN and CDR2 is SYDVKM. Trimming removed 6 bases at V and 0 bases at J, with 13 bases between. The CDR3 nucleotides read TGTGCCAGCAGCCACCCCCCGCGGAGCACAGATACGCAGTATTTT. As protein: CASSHPPRSTDTQYF. The whole variable domain, remainder taken from reference TRBV28 and TRBJ2-3, is DVKVTQSSRYLVKRTGEKVFLECVQDMDHENMFWYRQDPGLGLRLIYFSYDVKMKEKGDIPEGYSVSREKKERFSLILESASTNQTSMYLCASSHPPRSTDTQYFGPGTRLTVL.

This clone was detected only a few times. Other nucleotide sequences from this sample produce the same CDR3. This chain links TRBV5-1 with TRBJ2-1; 10 bases align to TRBD2. The CDR3 sequence is 15 residues long. The germline gives CDR1 SGHRS, CDR2 YFSETQ. V was clipped by 2 bases and J by 4 bases; unmatched bases: 3. The CDR3 region has the DNA TGCGCCAGCAGCTTAGGACTAGCGGATTACAATGAGCAGTTCTTC. Residues: CASSLGLADYNEQFF.

The V call is TRBV5-6, the J call TRBJ1-4; a possible D gene is TRBD1 (5 bases). The ends were cut back, 4 bases at V and 6 bases at J, with 16 bases in the middle. Per germline, CDR1 SGHDT and CDR2 YYEEEE. This CDR3 has 15 residues. CDR3 in DNA: TGTGCCAGCAGCGGAGTGGGGACCGAGGATGAAAAACTGTTTTTT. Amino acids: CASSGVGTEDEKLFF.

CDR3 bases: TGCAGCGTTCGAGCAGGGGATGGCTACACCTTC. This translates into CSVRAGDGYTF. The chain is built from TRBV29-1 and TRBJ1-2; the D gene is possibly TRBD1 (6 bases). Germline CDR1 SQVTM, CDR2 ANQGSEA. Between the trimmed V and J ends, which lost 5 bases and 6 bases, there was a span of 10 bases. This CDR3 contains 11 residues.

This chain connects TRBV29-1 to TRBJ2-7; D gene uncertain. The CDR3 contains 11 residues. The germline gives CDR1 SQVTM, CDR2 ANQGSEA. V lost 4 bases and J lost 5, with 9 bases in between. In DNA, the CDR3 is TGCAGCGTTGTGAATCCCCACGAGCAGTACTTC. Its protein is CSVVNPHEQYF.

J is TRBJ2-7 and V is TRBV9; 9 bases align to TRBD1. J lost 3 bases, V lost 2 bases, and 3 bases had no gene match. There are 14 residues in the CDR3. The germline V gene has CDR1 SGDLS and CDR2 YYNGEE. CDR3 sequence reads: CASSVGQGNYEQYF. The DNA of the CDR3 is TGTGCCAGCAGCGTGGGACAGGGTAACTACGAGCAGTACTTC.

As to this clone: Additional DNA sequences in this sample encode the identical CDR3. The CDR3 protein is CASSPGTANTEAFF. For the CDR3, the DNA is TGTGCCAGCAGTCCCGGGACCGCGAACACTGAAGCTTTCTTT. The chain has TRBV27 and TRBJ1-1; tentative D call: TRBD1 (5 bases). From germline, CDR1 is MNHEY and CDR2 SMNVEV (reference sequence). V was trimmed by 5 bases and J by 1 base, leaving 11 bases between them. This CDR3 is built from 14 residues.

This chain connects TRBV15 to TRBJ2-3; tentatively, D is TRBD2 (7 bases). V lost 0 bases and J lost 3, with 16 bases in between. The CDR3 runs to 17 residues. Germline CDR1 LNHNV, CDR2 YYDKDF (reference sequence). Here the CDR3 DNA reads TGTGCCACCAGCAGAGATCGGTATAGGGGGGGGACAGATACGCAGTATTTT. It codes for CATSRDRYRGGTDTQYF.

The V call is TRBV27, the J call TRBJ2-4; D not certain. The CDR3 contains 17 residues. Germline CDR1 is MNHEY and CDR2 is SMNVEV (reference sequence). V was trimmed by 8 bases and J by 0 bases, leaving 20 bases between them. The CDR3 sequence is CASSIIPPAGAKNIQYF. The CDR3 DNA sequence: TGTGCCAGCTCAATCATCCCCCCCGCCGGAGCCAAAAACATTCAGTACTTC.

This clone was recorded a few times. The genes are TRBV29-1 and TRBJ2-7; tentatively, D is TRBD2 (5 bases). V lost 7 bases and J lost 4, with 17 bases in between. CDR1 and CDR2 (germline): SQVTM, ANQGSEA. This CDR3 is built from 13 residues. This CDR3 is CSALMTGSYEQYF. CDR3 nucleotides: TGCAGCGCCCTAATGACGGGGAGTTACGAGCAGTACTTC.

The chain employs TRBV5-6 and TRBJ1-1, with a weak D call TRBD1 (6 bases). Germline V gene lookup returns CDR1 SGHDT and CDR2 YYEEEE. The CDR3 spans 13 residues. The V gene lost 6 bases and the J gene lost 3 bases, with 12 bases spanning the gap. The DNA of the CDR3 is TGTGCCAGCAACAGGGTGGGAGACACTGAAGCTTTCTTT. This translates into CASNRVGDTEAFF.

This chain links TRBV27 with TRBJ2-7; 10 bases match TRBD1. The junction had 4 bases not matched to a gene; V was cut back by 3 bases and J by 2 bases. The CDR3 extends over 15 amino acids. Germline lookup yields CDR1 MNHEY and CDR2 SMNVEV (reference sequence). CDR3 amino acids: CASSFRDRGPYEQYF. The CDR3 DNA is TGTGCCAGCAGTTTCCGGGACAGGGGTCCCTACGAGCAGTACTTC.

This clone has a single count. CDR3 sequence reads: CASSFRQGWVNTEAFF. As DNA, the CDR3 is TGTGCCAGCAGTTTCAGACAGGGGTGGGTGAACACTGAAGCTTTCTTT. J is TRBJ1-1 and V is TRBV27; TRBD1 agrees at 8 bases. Germline-derived CDR1 and CDR2 are MNHEY and SMNVEV (reference sequence). This CDR3 is 16 amino acids long. The J segment lost 0 bases and the V segment lost 3 bases, leaving 6 bases of the junction unmatched.

V and J are TRBV7-9 and TRBJ2-7; D not resolved. The CDR3 has 15 amino acids. V dropped 1 base and J dropped 4 bases, with 14 bases sitting between them. Per germline, CDR1 SEHNR and CDR2 FQNEAQ (reference sequence). CDR3 residues: CASSLGRMQEYEQYF. In nucleotides, the CDR3 is TGTGCCAGCAGCTTAGGCCGAATGCAGGAATACGAGCAGTACTTC.

This chain joins TRBV29-1 and TRBJ1-2, with D possibly matching TRBD1 (5 bases). The CDR3 is 13 amino acids. Germline V lookup: CDR1 SQVTM, CDR2 ANQGSEA. The V gene lost 0 bases and the J gene lost 0 bases, with 5 bases spanning the gap. The CDR3 reads CSVEEGANYGYTF. CDR3 sequence (DNA): TGCAGCGTTGAAGAGGGGGCTAACTATGGCTACACCTTC.

The V gene is TRBV18, the J gene TRBJ2-1; 10 nucleotides match TRBD2. After removal of 3 bases from V and 7 bases from J, the junction contained 9 bases not matched to a gene. Germline CDR1 reads KGHSH; CDR2 reads LQKENI. This CDR3 has 16 residues. The CDR3 spells CASSPLSGGRRNEQFF. CDR3 nucleotides: TGTGCCAGCTCACCCCTTAGCGGGGGGCGTAGGAATGAGCAGTTCTTC.

The chain is built from TRBV19 and TRBJ2-1; a possible D gene is TRBD2 (6 bases). Germline-derived CDR1 and CDR2 are LNHDA and SQIVND (reference sequence). Trimming cost V 7 bases and J 0 bases, with 10 bases left between them. The CDR3 spans 14 residues. The CDR3 is CASTGGSSYNEQFF. The CDR3 DNA reads TGTGCCAGTACCGGAGGGAGCTCCTACAATGAGCAGTTCTTC.

This chain links TRBV4-1 with TRBJ2-7; TRBD1 might be the D (6 bases). This CDR3 comprises 14 residues. Germline loops: CDR1 MGHRA, CDR2 YSYEKL. The V and J ends lost 3 bases and 0 bases respectively, with 9 bases between them. The CDR3 DNA follows: TGCGCCAGCAGCCAGTCACAGGGCTCCTACGAGCAGTACTTC. It codes for CASSQSQGSYEQYF.